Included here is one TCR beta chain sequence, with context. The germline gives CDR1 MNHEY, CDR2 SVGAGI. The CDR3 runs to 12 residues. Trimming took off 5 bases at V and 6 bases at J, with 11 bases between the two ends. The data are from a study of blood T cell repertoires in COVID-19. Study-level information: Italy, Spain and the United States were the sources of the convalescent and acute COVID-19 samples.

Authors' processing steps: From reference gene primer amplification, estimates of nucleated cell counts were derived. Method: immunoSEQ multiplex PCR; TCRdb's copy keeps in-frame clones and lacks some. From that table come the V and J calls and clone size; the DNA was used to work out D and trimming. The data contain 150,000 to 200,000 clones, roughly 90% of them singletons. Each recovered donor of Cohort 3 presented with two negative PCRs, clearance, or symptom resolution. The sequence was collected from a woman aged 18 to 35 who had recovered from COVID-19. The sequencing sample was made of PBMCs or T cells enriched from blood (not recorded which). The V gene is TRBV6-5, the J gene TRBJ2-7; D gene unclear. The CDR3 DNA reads TGTGCCAGCAGTCCCTCTAGACTCGAGCAGTACTTC. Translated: CASSPSRLEQYF.